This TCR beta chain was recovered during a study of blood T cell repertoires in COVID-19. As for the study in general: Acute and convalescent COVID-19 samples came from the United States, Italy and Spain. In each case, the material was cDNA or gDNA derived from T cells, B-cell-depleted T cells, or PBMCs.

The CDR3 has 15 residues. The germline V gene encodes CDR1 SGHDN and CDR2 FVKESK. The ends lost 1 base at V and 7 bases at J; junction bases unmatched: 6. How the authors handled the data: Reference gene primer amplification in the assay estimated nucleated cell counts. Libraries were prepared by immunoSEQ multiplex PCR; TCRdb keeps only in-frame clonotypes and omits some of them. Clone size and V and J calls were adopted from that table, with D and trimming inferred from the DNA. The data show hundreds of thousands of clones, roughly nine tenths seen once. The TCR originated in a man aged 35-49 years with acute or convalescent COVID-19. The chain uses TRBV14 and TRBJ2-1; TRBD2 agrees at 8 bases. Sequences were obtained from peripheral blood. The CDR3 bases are TGTGCCAGCAGCCAAGCGGGGGGGCCGGGAAATGAGCAGTTCTTC. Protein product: CASSQAGGPGNEQFF.